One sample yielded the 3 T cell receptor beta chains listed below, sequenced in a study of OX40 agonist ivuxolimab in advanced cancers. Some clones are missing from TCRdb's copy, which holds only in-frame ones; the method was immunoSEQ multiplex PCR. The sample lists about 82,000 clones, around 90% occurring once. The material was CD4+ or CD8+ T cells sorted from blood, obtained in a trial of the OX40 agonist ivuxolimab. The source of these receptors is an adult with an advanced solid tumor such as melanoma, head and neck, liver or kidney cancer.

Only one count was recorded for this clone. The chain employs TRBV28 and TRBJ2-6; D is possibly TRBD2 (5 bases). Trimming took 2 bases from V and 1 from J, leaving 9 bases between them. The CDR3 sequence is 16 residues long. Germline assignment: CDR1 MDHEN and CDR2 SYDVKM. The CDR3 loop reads CASSLGGSSGANVLTF. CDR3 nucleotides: TGTGCCAGCAGTTTAGGAGGTAGTTCTGGGGCCAACGTCCTGACTTTC.

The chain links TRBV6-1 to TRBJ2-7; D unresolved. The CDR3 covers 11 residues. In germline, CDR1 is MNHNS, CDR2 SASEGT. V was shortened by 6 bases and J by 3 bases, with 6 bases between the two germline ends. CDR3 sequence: CASSAIYEQYF. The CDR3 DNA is TGTGCCAGCAGCGCTATCTACGAGCAGTACTTC.

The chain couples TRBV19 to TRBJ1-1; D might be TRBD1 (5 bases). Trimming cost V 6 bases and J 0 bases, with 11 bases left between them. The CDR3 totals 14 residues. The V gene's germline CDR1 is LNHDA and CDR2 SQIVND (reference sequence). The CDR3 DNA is TGTGCCAGTAGAACAGGTTCGATGAACACTGAAGCTTTCTTT. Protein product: CASRTGSMNTEAFF.